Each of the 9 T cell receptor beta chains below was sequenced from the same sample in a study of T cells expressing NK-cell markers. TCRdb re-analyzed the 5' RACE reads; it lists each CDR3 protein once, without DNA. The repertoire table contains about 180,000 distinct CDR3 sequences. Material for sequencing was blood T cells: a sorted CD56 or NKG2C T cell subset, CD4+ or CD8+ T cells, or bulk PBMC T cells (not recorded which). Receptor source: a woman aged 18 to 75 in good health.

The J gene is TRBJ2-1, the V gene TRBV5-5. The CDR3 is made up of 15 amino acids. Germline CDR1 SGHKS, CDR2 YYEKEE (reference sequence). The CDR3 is CASSKRPDGYNEQFF.

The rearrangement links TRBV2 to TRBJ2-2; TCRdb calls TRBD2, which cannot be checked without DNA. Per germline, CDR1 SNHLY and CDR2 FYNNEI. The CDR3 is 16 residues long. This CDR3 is CASSTGTSSNTGELFF.

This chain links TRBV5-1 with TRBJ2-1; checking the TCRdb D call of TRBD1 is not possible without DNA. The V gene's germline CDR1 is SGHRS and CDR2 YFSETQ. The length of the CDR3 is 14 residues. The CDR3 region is CASSDRGQYNEQFF. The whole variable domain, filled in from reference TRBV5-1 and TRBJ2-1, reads KAGVTQTPRYLIKTRGQQVTLSCSPISGHRSVSWYQQTPGQGLQFLFEYFSETQRNKGNFPGRFSGRQFSNSRSEMNVSTLELGDSALYLCASSDRGQYNEQFFGPGTRLTVL.

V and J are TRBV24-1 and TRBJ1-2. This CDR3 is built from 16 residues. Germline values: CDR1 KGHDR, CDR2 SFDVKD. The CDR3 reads CATSDARFGTAYGYTF.

The chain's CDR3 is CSARDSRTSGRAVGAYNEQFF. The rearrangement uses TRBV20-1 and TRBJ2-1; TCRdb selects TRBD2, and the lack of DNA leaves this call unchecked. The CDR3 is 21 amino acids. Germline assignment: CDR1 DFQATT and CDR2 SNEGSKA (reference sequence).

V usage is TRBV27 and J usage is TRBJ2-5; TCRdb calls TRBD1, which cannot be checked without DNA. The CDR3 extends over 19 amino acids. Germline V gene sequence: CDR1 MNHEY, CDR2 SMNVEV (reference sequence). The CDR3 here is CASSLLPSLSQGWQETQYF.

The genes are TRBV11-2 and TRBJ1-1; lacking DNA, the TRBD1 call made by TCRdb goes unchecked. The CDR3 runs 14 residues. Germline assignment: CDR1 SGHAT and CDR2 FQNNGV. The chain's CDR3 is CASSLTEGGTEAFF.

CDR3 residues: CASSQGPLESNSPLHF. V is TRBV4-2 and J is TRBJ1-6; with no DNA, the TCRdb D assignment of TRBD1 cannot be verified. The CDR3 length is 16 residues. Germline V CDR1 and CDR2: LGHNA, YNFKEQ.

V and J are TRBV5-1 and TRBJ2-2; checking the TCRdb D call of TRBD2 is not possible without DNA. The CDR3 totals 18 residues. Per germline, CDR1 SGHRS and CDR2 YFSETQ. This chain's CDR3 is CASSRGLAGGPNTGELFF.